This record covers a single TCR beta chain. Its target is not known. The CDR3 contains 18 residues. Germline V CDR1 and CDR2: DFQATT, SNEGSKA (reference sequence). J gave up 2 bases and V 3 bases, and 14 bases lay outside the gene matches. The sample comes from a study of T cell repertoires in cytomegalovirus infection. Background on the study: In public TCR beta signatures, there were indications of both CMV infection and matching HLA type.

TCRdb redid the calling of the reads with MiXCR, one entry per CDR3 protein. Altogether fewer than 700,000 distinct CDR3 sequences are present, approximately 25% being singletons, with the ten largest covering roughly 8%. Study-level results: Carriers of CMV plus the relevant HLA were identified by cumulative public TCR beta family frequency. CMV-specific HLA-C-restricted TCR beta clonotypes dominated the ex vivo response.

Sequencing was done on a sample of CD8+ T cells from PBMCs. The sequence came from a human donor in good health (CMV status not recorded). Some clones in this sample may be carry-over from other donors' samples. The rearrangement joins TRBV20-1 to TRBJ1-5, with 9 bases aligning to TRBD1. CDR3 loop: CSARLGTGIHPRNQPQHF. The CDR3 bases are TGCAGTGCTAGGTTAGGGACAGGGATTCACCCCCGCAATCAGCCCCAGCATTTT.